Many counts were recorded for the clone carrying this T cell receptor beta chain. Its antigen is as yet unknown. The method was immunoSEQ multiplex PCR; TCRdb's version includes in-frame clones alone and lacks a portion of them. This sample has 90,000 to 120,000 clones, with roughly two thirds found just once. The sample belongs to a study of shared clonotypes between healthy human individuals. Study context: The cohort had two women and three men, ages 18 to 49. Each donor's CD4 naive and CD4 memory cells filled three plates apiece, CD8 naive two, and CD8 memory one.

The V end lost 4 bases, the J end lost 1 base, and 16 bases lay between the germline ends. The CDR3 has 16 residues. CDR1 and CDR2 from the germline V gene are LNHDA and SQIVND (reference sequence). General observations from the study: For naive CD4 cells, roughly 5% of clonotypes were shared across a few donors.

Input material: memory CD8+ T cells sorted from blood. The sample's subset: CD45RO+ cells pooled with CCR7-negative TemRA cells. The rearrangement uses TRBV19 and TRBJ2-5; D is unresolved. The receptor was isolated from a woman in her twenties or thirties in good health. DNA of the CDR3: TGTGCCAGTAGTAACCGGTTAGTCACTGGCCAAGAGACCCAGTACTTC. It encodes CASSNRLVTGQETQYF. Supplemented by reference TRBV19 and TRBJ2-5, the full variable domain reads DGGITQSPKYLFRKEGQNVTLSCEQNLNHDAMYWYRQDPGQGLRLIYYSQIVNDFQKGDIAEGYSVSREKKESFPLTVTSAQKNPTAFYLCASSNRLVTGQETQYFGPGTRLLVL.